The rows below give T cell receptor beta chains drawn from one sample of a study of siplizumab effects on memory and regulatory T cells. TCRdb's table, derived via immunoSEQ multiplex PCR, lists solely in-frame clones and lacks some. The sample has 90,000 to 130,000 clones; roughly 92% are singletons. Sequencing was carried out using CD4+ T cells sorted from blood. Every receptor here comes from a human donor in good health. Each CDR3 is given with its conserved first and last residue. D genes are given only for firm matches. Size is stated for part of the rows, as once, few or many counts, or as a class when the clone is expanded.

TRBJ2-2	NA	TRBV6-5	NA	CASRPPSGTGELFF	TGTGCCAGCAGGCCTCCAAGTGGCACCGGGGAGCTGTTTTTT
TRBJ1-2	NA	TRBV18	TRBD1	CASSPGQGGLYGYTF	TGTGCCAGCTCACCTGGACAGGGGGGCCTATATGGCTACACCTTC
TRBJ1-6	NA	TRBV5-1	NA	CASSPGQGNSPLHF	TGCGCCAGCAGCCCTGGCCAGGGGAATTCACCCCTCCACTTT
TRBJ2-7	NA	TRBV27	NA	CASSSSLHGGYEQYF	TGTGCCAGCAGTTCATCCCTCCACGGGGGCTACGAGCAGTACTTC
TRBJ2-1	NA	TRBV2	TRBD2	CASRGTSGAYNEQFF	TGTGCCAGCAGGGGGACTAGCGGGGCCTACAATGAGCAGTTCTTC
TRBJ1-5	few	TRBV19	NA	CASSISHSNQPQHF	TGTGCCAGTAGTATTAGTCATAGCAATCAGCCCCAGCATTTT
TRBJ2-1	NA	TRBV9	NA	CASSVNRGYAYNEQFF	TGTGCCAGCAGCGTAAACCGGGGCTACGCCTACAATGAGCAGTTCTTC
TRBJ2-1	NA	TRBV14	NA	CASSRGLASPYNEQFF	TGTGCCAGCAGCCGCGGACTGGCCAGCCCCTACAATGAGCAGTTCTTC
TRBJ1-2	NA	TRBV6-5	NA	CASSYSALNYGYTF	TGTGCCAGCAGTTACTCAGCTCTTAACTATGGCTACACCTTC
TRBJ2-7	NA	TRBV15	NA	CATSSPTLSPGQYF	TGTGCCACCAGCAGCCCGACTCTCTCTCCGGGGCAGTACTTC
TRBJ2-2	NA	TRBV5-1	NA	CASSPKAPLNTGELFF	TGCGCCAGCAGCCCGAAGGCCCCGCTGAACACCGGGGAGCTGTTTTTT
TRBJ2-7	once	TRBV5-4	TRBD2	CASSLGTSGGREQYF	TGTGCCAGCAGCTTAGGGACTAGCGGGGGGAGGGAGCAGTACTTC
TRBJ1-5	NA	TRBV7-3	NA	CASSSGSRGNQPQHF	TGTGCCAGCAGCTCCGGATCGAGAGGAAATCAGCCCCAGCATTTT
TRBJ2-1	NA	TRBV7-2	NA	CASSLVGGSYNEQFF	TGTGCCAGCAGCTTAGTCGGGGGCTCCTACAATGAGCAGTTCTTC
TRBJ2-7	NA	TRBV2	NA	CASSDNQASIEQYF	TGTGCCAGCAGTGACAATCAGGCGTCTATCGAGCAGTACTTC
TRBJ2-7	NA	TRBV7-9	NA	CASSAPRASYEQYF	TGTGCCAGCAGCGCACCAAGAGCCTCCTACGAGCAGTACTTC
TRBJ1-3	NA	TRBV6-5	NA	CASSSGSTSGNTIYF	TGTGCCAGCAGCTCAGGGAGCACCTCTGGAAACACCATATATTTT
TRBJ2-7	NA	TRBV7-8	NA	CASSRGEGLYEQYF	TGTGCCAGCAGCCGGGGTGAGGGTCTCTACGAGCAGTACTTC
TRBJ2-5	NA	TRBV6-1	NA	CASSEFGTQETQYF	TGTGCCAGCAGTGAATTCGGGACCCAAGAGACCCAGTACTTC
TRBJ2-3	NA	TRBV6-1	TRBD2	CASTLAGPTDTQYF	TGTGCCAGCACCTTAGCGGGCCCCACAGATACGCAGTATTTT
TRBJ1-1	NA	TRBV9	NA	CASSVEGNTEAFF	TGTGCCAGCAGCGTAGAAGGTAACACTGAAGCTTTCTTT
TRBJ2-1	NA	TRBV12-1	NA	CASSLVSRRPSSYNEQFF	TGTGCCAGCAGCTTGGTTTCGCGGCGGCCGAGCTCCTACAATGAGCAGTTCTTC
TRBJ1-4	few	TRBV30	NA	CAWSVTANEKLFF	TGTGCCTGGAGTGTAACGGCTAATGAAAAACTGTTTTTT
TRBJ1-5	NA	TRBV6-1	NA	CASSESRQGKWHF	TGTGCCAGCAGTGAATCTCGTCAGGGGAAGTGGCATTTT
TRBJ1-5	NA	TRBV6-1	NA	CASSGSRVGNQPQHF	TGTGCCAGCAGTGGAAGCAGGGTTGGCAATCAGCCCCAGCATTTT
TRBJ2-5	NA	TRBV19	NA	CASSITEAQETQYF	TGTGCCAGTAGTATCACGGAAGCCCAAGAGACCCAGTACTTC
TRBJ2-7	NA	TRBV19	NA	CASSRGGTVHEQYF	TGTGCCAGTTCCAGAGGCGGGACAGTACACGAGCAGTACTTC
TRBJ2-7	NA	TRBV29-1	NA	CSVAGFTPQYEQYF	TGCAGCGTGGCGGGGTTCACCCCCCAGTACGAGCAGTACTTC
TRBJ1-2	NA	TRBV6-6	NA	CASSHGGYYGYTF	TGTGCCAGCAGCCACGGGGGGTACTATGGCTACACCTTC